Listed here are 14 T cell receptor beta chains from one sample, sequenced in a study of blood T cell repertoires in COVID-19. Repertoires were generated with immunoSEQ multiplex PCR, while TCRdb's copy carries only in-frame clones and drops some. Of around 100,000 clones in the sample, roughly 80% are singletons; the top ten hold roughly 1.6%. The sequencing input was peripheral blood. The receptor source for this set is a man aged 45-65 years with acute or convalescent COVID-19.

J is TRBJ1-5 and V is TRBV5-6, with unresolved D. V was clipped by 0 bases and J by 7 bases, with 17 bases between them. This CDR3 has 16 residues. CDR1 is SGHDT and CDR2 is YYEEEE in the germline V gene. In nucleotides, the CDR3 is TGTGCCAGCAGCTTGGGAACCAGCCACGACGGGCAGCCCCAGCATTTT. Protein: CASSLGTSHDGQPQHF.

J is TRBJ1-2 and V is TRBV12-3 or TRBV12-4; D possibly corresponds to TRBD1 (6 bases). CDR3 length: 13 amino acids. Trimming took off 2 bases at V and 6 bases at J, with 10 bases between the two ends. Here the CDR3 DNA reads TGTGCCAGCAGTTTAAACAGGGTAGATGGCTACACCTTC. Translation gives CASSLNRVDGYTF.

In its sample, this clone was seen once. The CDR3 spells CASSLRGQGSYEQYF. CDR3 DNA: TGCGCCAGCAGCTTGAGAGGACAGGGGTCTTACGAGCAGTACTTC. This chain connects TRBV5-1 to TRBJ2-7, with TRBD1 identical over 9 bases. This CDR3 contains 15 residues. CDR1 and CDR2 from the germline V gene are SGHRS and YFSETQ. V shed 1 base and J 4 bases; nucleotides not matched to a gene: 6.

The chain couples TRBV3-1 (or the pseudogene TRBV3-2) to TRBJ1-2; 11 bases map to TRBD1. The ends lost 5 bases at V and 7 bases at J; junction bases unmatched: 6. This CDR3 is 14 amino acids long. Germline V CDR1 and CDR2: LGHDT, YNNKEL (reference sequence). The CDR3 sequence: CASSFGQGASGYTF. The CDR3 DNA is TGTGCCAGCAGCTTCGGACAGGGGGCTTCTGGCTACACCTTC.

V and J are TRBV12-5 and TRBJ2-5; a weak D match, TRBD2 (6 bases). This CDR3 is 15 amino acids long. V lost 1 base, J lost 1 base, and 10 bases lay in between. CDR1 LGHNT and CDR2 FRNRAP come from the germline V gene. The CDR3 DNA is TGTGCTAGTGGTTTGGACGGGGGACCCCAAGAGACCCAGTACTTC. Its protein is CASGLDGGPQETQYF.

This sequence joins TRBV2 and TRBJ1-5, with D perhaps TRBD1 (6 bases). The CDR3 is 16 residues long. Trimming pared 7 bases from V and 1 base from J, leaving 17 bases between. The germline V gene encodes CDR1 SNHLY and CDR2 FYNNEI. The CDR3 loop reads CASTKDYTGSNQPQHF. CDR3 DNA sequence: TGTGCCAGCACTAAGGATTACACAGGGAGCAATCAGCCCCAGCATTTT.

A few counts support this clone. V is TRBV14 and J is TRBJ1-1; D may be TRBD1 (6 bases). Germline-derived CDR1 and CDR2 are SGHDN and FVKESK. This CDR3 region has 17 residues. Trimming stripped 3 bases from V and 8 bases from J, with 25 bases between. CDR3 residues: CASSHPGAATLTGEAFF. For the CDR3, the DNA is TGTGCCAGCAGCCATCCCGGGGCCGCAACGTTAACAGGGGAAGCTTTCTTT.

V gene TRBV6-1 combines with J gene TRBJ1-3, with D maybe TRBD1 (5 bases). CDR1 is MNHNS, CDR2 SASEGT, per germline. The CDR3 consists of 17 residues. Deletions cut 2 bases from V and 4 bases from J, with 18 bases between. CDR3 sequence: CASSEPPQGLGGNTIYF. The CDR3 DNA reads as TGTGCCAGCAGTGAACCTCCTCAGGGTTTGGGAGGAAACACCATATATTTT.

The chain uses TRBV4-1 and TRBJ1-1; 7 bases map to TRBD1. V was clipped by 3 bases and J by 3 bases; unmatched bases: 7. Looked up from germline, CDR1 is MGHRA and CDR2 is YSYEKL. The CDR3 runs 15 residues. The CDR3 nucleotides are TGCGCCAGCAGCCATTTGGACAGGCGGGACACTGAAGCTTTCTTT. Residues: CASSHLDRRDTEAFF.

The CDR3 loop reads CASSQRTGGRSYGYTF. The CDR3 bases are TGTGCCAGCAGCCAAAGGACAGGGGGCCGGAGCTATGGCTACACCTTC. This chain joins TRBV25-1 and TRBJ1-2, with TRBD1 matching over 11 bases. The germline gives CDR1 MGHDK, CDR2 SYGVNS. The J segment lost 4 bases and the V segment lost 6 bases, leaving 10 bases of the junction unmatched. The CDR3 extends over 16 amino acids.

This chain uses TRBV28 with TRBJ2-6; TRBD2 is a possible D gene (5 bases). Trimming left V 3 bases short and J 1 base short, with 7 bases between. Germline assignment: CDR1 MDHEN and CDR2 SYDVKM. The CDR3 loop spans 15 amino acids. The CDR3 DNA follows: TGTGCCAGCAGTTTCCCGGGATCTGGGGCCAACGTCCTGACTTTC. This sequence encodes CASSFPGSGANVLTF. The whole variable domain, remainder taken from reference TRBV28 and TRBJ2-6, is DVKVTQSSRYLVKRTGEKVFLECVQDMDHENMFWYRQDPGLGLRLIYFSYDVKMKEKGDIPEGYSVSREKKERFSLILESASTNQTSMYLCASSFPGSGANVLTFGAGSRLTVL.

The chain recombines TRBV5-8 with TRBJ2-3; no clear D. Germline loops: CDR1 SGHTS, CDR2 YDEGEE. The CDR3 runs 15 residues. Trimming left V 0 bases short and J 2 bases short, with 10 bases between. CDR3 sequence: CASSLGQALTDTQYF. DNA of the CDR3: TGTGCCAGCAGCTTGGGGCAGGCCCTCACAGATACGCAGTATTTT.

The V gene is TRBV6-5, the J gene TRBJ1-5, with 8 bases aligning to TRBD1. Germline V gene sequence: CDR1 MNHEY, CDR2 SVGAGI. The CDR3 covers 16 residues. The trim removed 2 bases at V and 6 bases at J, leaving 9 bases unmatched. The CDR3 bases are TGTGCCAGCAGTTACGGGGCAGGGGGCAAGGGTCAGCCCCAGCATTTT. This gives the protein CASSYGAGGKGQPQHF.

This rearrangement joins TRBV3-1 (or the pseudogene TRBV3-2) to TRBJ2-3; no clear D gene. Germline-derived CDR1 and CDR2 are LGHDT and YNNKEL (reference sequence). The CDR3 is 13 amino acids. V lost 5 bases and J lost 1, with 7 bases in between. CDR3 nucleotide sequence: TGTGCCAGCAGCAGTTCGGGCACAGATACGCAGTATTTT. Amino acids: CASSSSGTDTQYF.